The source of this TCR beta chain is a study of T cells in Graves' hyperthyroidism and ophthalmopathy. Study-level points and caveats: Ophthalmopathy was identified by the model a median approximately 6.9 months ahead of onset. The majority of expanded thyroid clonotypes above 0.001 also appeared in blood.

A few counts support this clonotype. The antigen is unknown. Germline CDR1 reads DFQATT; CDR2 reads SNEGSKA (reference sequence). This CDR3 spans 15 amino acids. The V and J ends lost 2 bases and 4 bases respectively, with 14 bases between them. Researchers took RNA transcripts and amplified the TCR beta CDR3 regions from them. The HTBI set primed first-round TCR CDR3 RT-PCR. TCRdb re-analysed the multiplex PCR reads in MiXCR, keeping a single row per CDR3 protein. The data contain around 580,000 distinct CDR3 sequences, around 17% of them singletons. Over 8 ml fresh peripheral blood yielded the PBMCs. Sequencing was performed on blood. This sequence was found in a young woman with Graves' hyperthyroidism. The chain recombines TRBV20-1 with TRBJ2-2; no firm D call. CDR3 DNA sequence: TGCAGTGCTAGACCTCCCGGCACGAGCACCGGGGAGCTGTTTTTT. Translated: CSARPPGTSTGELFF.